The rows below give T cell receptor beta chains drawn from one sample of a study of tumor-infiltrating lymphocytes in oesophageal squamous cell carcinoma. One entry per CDR3 protein, called by TCRdb with MiXCR from the PCR reads. The sample consists of 23,000 or so distinct CDR3 sequences, around 37% of them appearing once. The specimen sequenced was esophageal tumor tissue. Receptor source: a female donor with esophageal squamous cell carcinoma. Both conserved end residues are part of each CDR3. Each record gives: V gene, D gene, J gene, CDR3 length, clone size, CDR3 protein, CDR3 DNA. A D gene is named only where the DNA matches it firmly. Only some rows state a clone size, as once, few, many or a class for expanded clones.

V: TRBV14
D: .
J: TRBJ2-7
length: 11
size: many
CDR3: CASSLGYEQYF
DNA: TGTGCCAGCAGCCTAGGTTACGAGCAGTACTTC

V: TRBV7-9
D: .
J: TRBJ1-2
length: 15
size: medium-sized
CDR3: CASSLALGGGYGYTF
DNA: TGTGCCAGCAGCTTAGCGCTAGGAGGGGGCTATGGCTACACCTTC

V: TRBV18
D: .
J: TRBJ2-7
length: 13
size: few
CDR3: CASSPRDTYEQYF
DNA: TGTGCCAGCTCACCACGGGACACCTACGAGCAGTACTTC

V: TRBV9
D: TRBD1
J: TRBJ2-7
length: 14
size: .
CDR3: CASSETGLSYEQYF
DNA: TGTGCCAGCAGCGAGACAGGGCTCTCCTACGAGCAGTACTTC

V: TRBV7-3
D: TRBD2
J: TRBJ2-5
length: 14
size: once
CDR3: CASSSSGGAGTQYF
DNA: TGTGCCAGCAGTTCCAGCGGGGGGGCTGGGACCCAGTACTTC

V: TRBV7-4
D: .
J: TRBJ2-5
length: 13
size: .
CDR3: CASSLANGETQYF
DNA: TGTGCCAGCAGCTTAGCGAATGGAGAGACCCAGTACTTC

V: TRBV7-9
D: .
J: TRBJ1-1
length: 14
size: large
CDR3: CASSEKTVNTEAFF
DNA: TGTGCCAGCAGCGAAAAGACAGTGAACACTGAAGCTTTCTTT

V: TRBV2
D: .
J: TRBJ2-5
length: 14
size: many
CDR3: CASSGQAYQETQYF
DNA: TGTGCCAGCAGTGGACAGGCGTACCAAGAGACCCAGTACTTC

V: TRBV19
D: .
J: TRBJ2-3
length: 15
size: .
CDR3: CASSQNGRDPGELYF
DNA: TGTGCCAGTAGTCAAAACGGCCGGGATCCCGGGGAGCTGTATTTT

V: TRBV7-2
D: TRBD2
J: TRBJ2-4
length: 15
size: .
CDR3: CASSSRLARGDIQYF
DNA: TGTGCCAGCAGCTCACGACTAGCCCGGGGGGACATTCAGTACTTC

V: TRBV6-4
D: .
J: TRBJ1-5
length: 13
size: many
CDR3: CASSDGGNQPQHF
DNA: TGTGCCAGCAGTGACGGAGGCAATCAGCCCCAGCATTTT

V: TRBV7-6
D: .
J: TRBJ2-5
length: 18
size: once
CDR3: CASSLRRGDSLGYNEQYF
DNA: TGTGCCAGCAGCTTAAGGAGGGGGGACTCGCTCGGCTACAATGAGCAGTACTTC

V: TRBV5-1
D: TRBD2
J: TRBJ2-1
length: 15
size: many
CDR3: CASSLGIAGGHEQFF
DNA: TGCGCCAGCAGCTTGGGGATAGCGGGAGGGCATGAGCAGTTCTTC

V: TRBV5-4
D: .
J: TRBJ2-3
length: 13
size: .
CDR3: CASSLEVRVTQYF
DNA: TGTGCCAGCAGCTTGGAAGTTCGCGTTACGCAGTATTTT

V: TRBV5-1
D: TRBD1
J: TRBJ2-1
length: 15
size: .
CDR3: CASSFGTGSSYEQFF
DNA: TGCGCCAGCAGCTTTGGGACAGGGAGCTCCTACGAGCAGTTCTTC

V: TRBV27
D: .
J: TRBJ1-4
length: 13
size: .
CDR3: CASSRPRSEKLFF
DNA: TGTGCCAGCAGCCGCCCAAGGAGTGAAAAACTGTTTTTT

V: TRBV2
D: TRBD1
J: TRBJ1-5
length: 15
size: many
CDR3: CASSLADRGNQPQHF
DNA: TGTGCCAGCAGTCTGGCGGACAGGGGTAATCAGCCCCAGCATTTT

V: TRBV7-9
D: .
J: TRBJ2-1
length: 14
size: medium-sized
CDR3: CASSLTQGNNEQFF
DNA: TGTGCCAGCAGCTTAACTCAGGGGAACAATGAGCAGTTCTTC

V: TRBV18
D: .
J: TRBJ1-2
length: 12
size: .
CDR3: CASSPSQGGYTF
DNA: TGTGCCAGCTCACCATCCCAGGGGGGCTACACCTTC

V: TRBV7-9
D: .
J: TRBJ1-1
length: 17
size: .
CDR3: CASSSFSGGTGGTEAFF
DNA: TGTGCCAGCAGCTCCTTCTCGGGGGGGACGGGGGGGACTGAAGCTTTCTTT

V: TRBV5-1
D: TRBD1
J: TRBJ2-2
length: 15
size: few
CDR3: CASSSTGAPTGELFF
DNA: TGCGCCAGCAGCTCGACAGGGGCACCCACCGGGGAGCTGTTTTTT

V: TRBV12-3/TRBV12-4
D: TRBD2
J: TRBJ2-7
length: 15
size: many
CDR3: CASSLVQGLGYEQYF
DNA: TGTGCCAGCAGTTTAGTACAGGGACTAGGGTACGAGCAGTACTTC

V: TRBV7-3
D: TRBD1
J: TRBJ2-4
length: 16
size: .
CDR3: CASSLTGTGGTGELYF
DNA: TGTGCCAGCAGCTTAACTGGGACAGGGGGGACCGGGGAGCTGTACTTC

V: TRBV11-1
D: .
J: TRBJ2-1
length: 15
size: .
CDR3: CASSWDDVTYNEQFF
DNA: TGTGCCAGCAGCTGGGACGACGTAACCTACAATGAGCAGTTCTTC

V: TRBV5-1
D: TRBD2
J: TRBJ2-3
length: 18
size: few
CDR3: CASSIGLAGGPGGDTQYF
DNA: TGCGCCAGCAGCATAGGACTAGCGGGAGGGCCAGGGGGAGATACGCAGTATTTT